These T cell receptor beta chains were read from a single sample in a study of shared clonotypes between healthy human individuals. The protocol was immunoSEQ multiplex PCR, while the TCRdb copy is restricted to in-frame clones and leaves out a portion. The sample lists 550,000 to 750,000 clones; roughly 96% were seen once. The sequenced material came from naive CD8+ T cells sorted from blood. The source of these receptors is a young woman in good health. Both conserved end residues are part of each CDR3. D genes are given only for firm matches. Only part of the rows carry a size: once, few, many, or a class if the clone is expanded.

J gene,clone size,V gene,D gene,CDR3 DNA,CDR3 protein
TRBJ2-2,.,TRBV27,.,TGTGCCAGCAGTTTATCGCAAGGTCACACCGGGGAGCTGTTTTTT,CASSLSQGHTGELFF
TRBJ2-1,.,TRBV19,.,TGTGCCAGTAGTATAGATCGACAGAAAGGGTTCTACAATGAGCAGTTCTTC,CASSIDRQKGFYNEQFF
TRBJ2-7,.,TRBV10-2,TRBD2,TGCGCCAGCAGCGGCCGGGGGACTAGCAGACCTAATCCCTACGAGCAGTACTTC,CASSGRGTSRPNPYEQYF
TRBJ2-2,.,TRBV6-4,.,TGTGCCAGCAGTGAATTCCGTACCGGGGAGCTGTTTTTT,CASSEFRTGELFF
TRBJ2-7,.,TRBV28,TRBD2,TGTGCCAGCAGTTGGGGGAGCGGGAGGGCTTTGGAGCAGTACTTC,CASSWGSGRALEQYF
TRBJ1-1,.,TRBV2,.,TGTGCCAGCATCTCAGGGAACACTGAAGCTTTCTTT,CASISGNTEAFF
TRBJ2-4,.,TRBV30,.,TGTGCCTGGAGCCTACGAGACTATACCAAAAACATTCAGTACTTC,CAWSLRDYTKNIQYF
TRBJ2-2,.,TRBV7-9,.,TGTGCCAGCAGCTCCCGACTAGGGGGTGTCGGCACCGGGGAGCTGTTTTTT,CASSSRLGGVGTGELFF
TRBJ2-7,.,TRBV30,.,TGTGCCTGGAGAGACAGCAATTACGGCTACGAGCAGTACTTC,CAWRDSNYGYEQYF
TRBJ1-1,.,TRBV25-1,TRBD1,TGTGCCAGCAGTTCCCTCCAGGGGGAGAACACTGAAGCTTTCTTT,CASSSLQGENTEAFF
TRBJ2-2,.,TRBV5-8,.,TGTGCCAGCAGCCGCGGGGGCAGCGGGGAGCTGTTTTTT,CASSRGGSGELFF
TRBJ2-1,.,TRBV6-5,TRBD2,TGTGCCAGCAGTTTTCTAGCGGGAGAGAAAGATGAGCAGTTCTTC,CASSFLAGEKDEQFF
TRBJ2-2,.,TRBV7-9,.,TGTGCCAGCAGCTTAGAGGGGTTCGGGGAGCTGTTTTTT,CASSLEGFGELFF
TRBJ2-7,.,TRBV7-9,TRBD2,TGTGCCAGCAGCCCCCTAGCGGGAGGCTACGAGCAGTACTTC,CASSPLAGGYEQYF
TRBJ2-1,.,TRBV27,.,TGTGCCAGCAGTCTCGCTATAGCCGTAGCCCCCAATGAGCAGTTCTTC,CASSLAIAVAPNEQFF
TRBJ2-3,once,TRBV11-1,.,TGTGCCAGCAGCTTAAAGGACGGAACAGATACGCAGTATTTT,CASSLKDGTDTQYF
TRBJ2-5,.,TRBV7-6,.,TGTGCCAGCAGCTTCTTTGAAGAGACCCAGTACTTC,CASSFFEETQYF
TRBJ2-5,once,TRBV7-9,TRBD2,TGTGCCAGCAGCTTTAGCGGGATGAGAGAGACCCAGTACTTC,CASSFSGMRETQYF
TRBJ1-2,.,TRBV29-1,.,TGCAGCGTGACCCCGAAACAGGCGAACTATGGCTACACCTTC,CSVTPKQANYGYTF
TRBJ2-7,.,TRBV19,.,TGTGCCAGTAGTATAGTGGTCAGCGGCCCCTACGAGCAGTACTTC,CASSIVVSGPYEQYF
TRBJ2-2,.,TRBV11-2,.,TGTGCCAGCAGCTTGTCCTTCCGGGGTATCGGGGAGCTGTTTTTT,CASSLSFRGIGELFF
TRBJ2-2,.,TRBV28,.,TGTGCCAGCAGTTTATCCGGGTCTGGCACCGGGGAGCTGTTTTTT,CASSLSGSGTGELFF
TRBJ2-7,.,TRBV25-1,.,TGTGCCAGCAGTGAATTTGGCGAGCAGTACTTC,CASSEFGEQYF
TRBJ1-1,.,TRBV27,.,TGTGCCAGCAGCTTTGAAGGGGGATATATGAACACTGAAGCTTTCTTT,CASSFEGGYMNTEAFF
TRBJ2-1,.,TRBV20-1,.,TGCAGTGCTGCCGGCGGGAATGAGCAGTTCTTC,CSAAGGNEQFF
TRBJ1-2,.,TRBV6-5,.,TGTGCCAGCAGTCGCGACAGCGCCCAGGGCTATGGCTACACCTTC,CASSRDSAQGYGYTF
TRBJ2-7,.,TRBV27,.,TGTGCCAGCAGTTCCGGCGGGACACCCTACGAGCAGTACTTC,CASSSGGTPYEQYF
TRBJ1-2,.,TRBV5-6,.,TGTGCCAGCAGCTTCGACCAGGCGTCATATGGCTACACCTTC,CASSFDQASYGYTF
TRBJ2-3,.,TRBV15,.,TGTGCCACCAGCAGAGATTTTGGCGGGAGCACAGATACGCAGTATTTT,CATSRDFGGSTDTQYF
TRBJ1-5,.,TRBV5-8,.,TGTGCCAGCAGCTTGGATCGGCGGGAAAATCAGCCCCAGCATTTT,CASSLDRRENQPQHF
TRBJ2-3,.,TRBV9,.,TGTGCCAGCACCAGAGAGAGCTCCACAGATACGCAGTATTTT,CASTRESSTDTQYF